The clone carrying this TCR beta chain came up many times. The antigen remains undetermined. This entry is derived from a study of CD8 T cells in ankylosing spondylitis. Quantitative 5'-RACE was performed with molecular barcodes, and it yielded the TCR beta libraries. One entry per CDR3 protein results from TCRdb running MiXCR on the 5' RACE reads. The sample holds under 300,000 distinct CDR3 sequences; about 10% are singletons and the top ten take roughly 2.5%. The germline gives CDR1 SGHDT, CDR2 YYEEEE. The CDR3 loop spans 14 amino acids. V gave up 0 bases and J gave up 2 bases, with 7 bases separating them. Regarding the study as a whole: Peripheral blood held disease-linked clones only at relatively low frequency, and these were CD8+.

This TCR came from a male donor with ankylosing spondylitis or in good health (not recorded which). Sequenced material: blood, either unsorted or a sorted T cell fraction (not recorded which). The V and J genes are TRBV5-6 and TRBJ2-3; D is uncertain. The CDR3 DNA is TGTGCCAGCAGCTTGGGAACAGTCACAGATACGCAGTATTTT. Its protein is CASSLGTVTDTQYF.